This is a list of T cell receptor beta chains from one sample in a study of monozygotic twins with inflammatory bowel disease. TCRdb reprocessed the 5' RACE reads; each CDR3 protein has one entry and no DNA is given. The sample totals approximately 330,000 distinct CDR3 sequences. The sample taken for sequencing was blood. These receptors all stem from a human donor with ulcerative colitis or Crohn's disease, or a healthy co-twin of an affected twin (not recorded which). Each CDR3 is given with its conserved first and last residue. Each record gives: J gene, V gene, CDR3 protein.

j_gene: TRBJ2-5; v_gene: TRBV20-1; CDR3aa: CSARSRTGAQETQYF
j_gene: TRBJ1-3; v_gene: TRBV3-1; CDR3aa: CASSPTGEGNTIYF
j_gene: TRBJ1-2; v_gene: TRBV5-6; CDR3aa: CASSLPLGETNYGYTF
j_gene: TRBJ2-7; v_gene: TRBV7-9; CDR3aa: CASSQGRERSYEQYF
j_gene: TRBJ1-2; v_gene: TRBV3-1; CDR3aa: CASSQGLSGSGYTF
j_gene: TRBJ2-5; v_gene: TRBV7-8; CDR3aa: CASSLGTSGVGTQYF
j_gene: TRBJ2-5; v_gene: TRBV9; CDR3aa: CASSVGGLAGVETQYF
j_gene: TRBJ2-1; v_gene: TRBV20-1; CDR3aa: CSARLQGSGNEQFF
j_gene: TRBJ1-5; v_gene: TRBV6-2/TRBV6-3; CDR3aa: CASRYSGQKPQHF
j_gene: TRBJ1-6; v_gene: TRBV3-1; CDR3aa: CASSQDVRWGSSYNSPLHF
j_gene: TRBJ1-4; v_gene: TRBV14; CDR3aa: CASSLTQLHEKLFF
j_gene: TRBJ2-5; v_gene: TRBV12-3/TRBV12-4; CDR3aa: CASSDRVGRETQYF
j_gene: TRBJ2-1; v_gene: TRBV6-2/TRBV6-3; CDR3aa: CASSQDYNEQFF
j_gene: TRBJ1-1; v_gene: TRBV7-2; CDR3aa: CASSPVVGELDTEAFF
j_gene: TRBJ1-1; v_gene: TRBV12-3/TRBV12-4; CDR3aa: CASSLTARSNTEAFF
j_gene: TRBJ2-3; v_gene: TRBV20-1; CDR3aa: CSARDFGGSTDTQYF
j_gene: TRBJ2-1; v_gene: TRBV5-1; CDR3aa: CASSFPLASEQFF
j_gene: TRBJ1-1; v_gene: TRBV5-1; CDR3aa: CASSHPRGLEAFF
j_gene: TRBJ2-7; v_gene: TRBV20-1; CDR3aa: CSARGGGQANEQYF
j_gene: TRBJ1-4; v_gene: TRBV5-1; CDR3aa: CASSSGQGALEKLFF
j_gene: TRBJ1-2; v_gene: TRBV20-1; CDR3aa: CSASPSGSPVGYTF
j_gene: TRBJ2-2; v_gene: TRBV5-6; CDR3aa: CASSLGVAGELFF